What follows describes a single TCR beta chain. The antigen it binds to is not known. Without the conserved terminal phenylalanine or tryptophan, this CDR3 likely stems from a read error. TCR beta CDR3 regions were amplified from RNA transcripts. The TCR CDR3 was subjected to a first round of RT-PCR using the HTBI primer set and the Qiagen OneStep RT-PCR kit. A second multiplex PCR round built the libraries, followed by size selection and purification. Sequencing of the libraries was done on an Illumina HiSeq2000 using paired-end 100 bp reads. The authors processed their data as follows. SOAPnuke was used to process the raw data, with reads discarded if the reads contained adapters or uncalled bases, had a mean Phred below 15, or lacked an exact constant-primer or identifier match. COPE v1.2.5 was used to merge high-quality paired reads, and clonotypes were defined as unique nucleotide sequences. Clonotypes were aligned to IMGT TRBV, TRBD and TRBJ reference segments using MiTCR v1.1. The analysis included only V-J combinations with a frequency above 0.0001, which together covered roughly 99% of the repertoires. A TCS score was defined as the ratio of F50 (clonal expansion) to E x V (chaos), with BLOSUM62-based TCRdist applied between CDR3 peptides within each V-J. Welch's t-statistics and random forest reduced roughly 530 V-J features to fewer than 15, which were used in a naive Bayes classifier (R e1071). Thyroid-blood repertoire similarity was quantified with the Morisita-Horn index. The raw public data were reprocessed by TCRdb itself: fastp quality trimming at Q25, MiXCR clonotype calling, in-frame beta chains only. Rows merge per CDR3 protein into single entries with the most common DNA and genes. TCRdb, not the authors, supplied the V and J calls. The sample contains over 90,000 distinct CDR3 sequences, about 45% of them found a single time. The ten top clones hold roughly 26% of the sample.

The germline ends are 3 bases apart after V is trimmed by 0 bases and J by 4 bases. The CDR3 extends over 12 residues, inclusive of both ends. This entry keeps only the CDR3 DNA: 36 bases, framed from base 1. CDR1 and CDR2 were assigned from the germline V gene as SGHAT and FQNNGV. These data are taken from a study of T cells in Graves' hyperthyroidism and ophthalmopathy (dated by TCRdb to the late 2010s). With respect to the entire study: Peripheral blood samples were taken at initial diagnosis, before any treatment was given. To identify TCR V-J signatures that set the groups apart, the researchers used a discovery cohort of approximately 98 patients, made up of 40 to 45 with Graves' ophthalmopathy and 57 with stable Graves' hyperthyroidism. Prospective prediction of ophthalmopathy was tested in an independent validation cohort of fewer than 20 hyperthyroidism patients and 17 patients who later progressed to ophthalmopathy. The roughly 90 discovery patients were divided at random into training and test sets in a 7:3 ratio. In six Graves' hyperthyroidism patients, the study also compared T-cell repertoires from thyroid tissue with T-cell repertoires from blood. After blood sampling, hyperthyroidism patients were treated with methimazole at a starting dose of 30 mg daily, and ophthalmopathy patients were treated with high-dose intravenous methylprednisolone. According to the paper, TCR Vbeta CDR3 sequencing was carried out on more than 120 peripheral blood samples, which came from fewer than 50 ophthalmopathy, around 74 hyperthyroidism and roughly 17 progressor patients.

The paper's findings and limits, for the study overall: A model built on a 13 V-J signature distinguished ophthalmopathy from stable hyperthyroidism, reaching about 88% sensitivity and approximately 83% specificity in cross-validation and 80%/75% in testing. Most expanded thyroid clonotypes (frequency above 0.001) were also detected in blood, a finding suggesting that blood repertoires may reflect thyroid immune responses. No statistical method was used to set the sample size in advance, and investigators knew the group allocation. In validation, the model predicted progression to ophthalmopathy with roughly 70% sensitivity and approximately 74% specificity, a median of roughly seven months before onset.

Graves' hyperthyroidism was defined as stable when no progression to ophthalmopathy occurred over 18 months of follow-up. Hyperthyroidism patients were aged 18 to 65 years and newly diagnosed, with disease duration of less than 2 months. Patients with uncontrolled infections, other autoimmune diseases, pregnancy or lactation were excluded. Diagnoses relied on clinical symptoms, serum thyroxine and TRAb, thyroid ultrasound and orbital computed tomography. PBMCs were isolated from about 9 ml of fresh peripheral blood by Ficoll-Paque density gradient centrifugation. Total RNA was extracted using Trizol reagent, and RNA quality was assessed on an Agilent 2100 Bioanalyzer.

This sequence was found in a man between 35 and 55 years old with Graves' hyperthyroidism. The sample consisted of blood. The chain is assembled from TRBV11-2 and TRBJ1-1; the D gene cannot be resolved reliably. Here the CDR3 is given as CASSLEATEAFV. The DNA is TGTGCCAGCAGCTTAGAGGCCACTGAAGCTTTCGTT.